Below, one TCR beta chain is given with its context. Germline-derived CDR1 and CDR2 are MNHEY and SMNVEV (reference sequence). This CDR3 has 16 amino acids. V trimming: 0 bases; J trimming: 1 base; junction bases outside the gene matches: 2. Authors' analysis steps: Reference gene primer amplification in the assay estimated nucleated cell counts. Produced via immunoSEQ multiplex PCR; TCRdb's table is partial and in-frame only. That table furnishes V, J and clone size, whereas the DNA furnished D and trimming. The table includes some 20,000 clones, 86% detected once. This entry is derived from a study of blood T cell repertoires in COVID-19. Looking at the study overall: Samples representing acute and convalescent COVID-19 were sourced from the United States, Italy and Spain. From T cells, B-cell-depleted T cells, or PBMCs came the material, which was cDNA or gDNA.

The chain has TRBV27 and TRBJ2-2; 7 positions agree with TRBD1. This TCR derives from a human donor in a cohort sampled during active COVID-19. The sequencing input was peripheral blood. Here the CDR3 DNA reads TGTGCCAGCAGTTTATCTTGGACAGGGAACACCGGGGAGCTGTTTTTT. Its protein product is CASSLSWTGNTGELFF.